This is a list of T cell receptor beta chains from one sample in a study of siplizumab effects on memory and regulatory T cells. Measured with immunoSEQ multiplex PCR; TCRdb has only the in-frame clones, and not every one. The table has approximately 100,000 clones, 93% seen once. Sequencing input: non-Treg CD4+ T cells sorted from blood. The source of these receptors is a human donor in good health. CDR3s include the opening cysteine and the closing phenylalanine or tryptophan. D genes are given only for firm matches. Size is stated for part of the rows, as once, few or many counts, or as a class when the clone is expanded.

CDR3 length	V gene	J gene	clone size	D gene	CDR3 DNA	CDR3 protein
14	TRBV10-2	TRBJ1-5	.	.	TGCGCCAGCAGTGTAGAACAGCCGAATCAGCCCCAGCATTTT	CASSVEQPNQPQHF
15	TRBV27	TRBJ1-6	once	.	TGTGCCAGCAGGACAGGCCAATCCATTAATTCACCCCTCCACTTT	CASRTGQSINSPLHF
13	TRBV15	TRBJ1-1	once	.	TGTGCCACCAGCACAGAGGGGGGGACTGAAGCTTTCTTT	CATSTEGGTEAFF
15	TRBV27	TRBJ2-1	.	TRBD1	TGTGCCAGCAGTCTACCCTCGACAGGGGGACATGAGCAGTTCTTC	CASSLPSTGGHEQFF
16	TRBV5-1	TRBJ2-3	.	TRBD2	TGCGCCAGCAGCCCCGGGACTAGCGGGAACACAGATACGCAGTATTTT	CASSPGTSGNTDTQYF
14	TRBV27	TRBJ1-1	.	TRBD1	TGTGCCAGCAGTACCGGGACAGGGGGAACTGAAGCTTTCTTT	CASSTGTGGTEAFF
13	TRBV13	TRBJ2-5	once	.	TGTGCCAGCAGCGGGGGCCGCCTGGAGACCCAGTACTTC	CASSGGRLETQYF
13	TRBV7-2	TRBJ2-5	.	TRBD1	TGTGCCAGCAGCCTGGGACAGGTGGAGACCCAGTACTTC	CASSLGQVETQYF
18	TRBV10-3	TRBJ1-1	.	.	TGTGCCATCAGTGAGTCTTTATTCGGAATGACGCGGGGCACTGAAGCTTTCTTT	CAISESLFGMTRGTEAFF
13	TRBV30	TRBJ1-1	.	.	TGTGCCTGGAGTGGCCAGAGGGCCACTGAAGCTTTCTTT	CAWSGQRATEAFF
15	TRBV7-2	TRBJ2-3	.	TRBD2	TGTGCCAGCAGCTTTAAGCGGGGGCCCACAGATACGCAGTATTTT	CASSFKRGPTDTQYF
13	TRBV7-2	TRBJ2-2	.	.	TGTGCCAGCAGCTTTGACCAAACCGGGGAGCTGTTTTTT	CASSFDQTGELFF
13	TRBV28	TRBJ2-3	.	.	TGTGCCACCTGCGGGGTTGGAGCAGATACGCAGTATTTT	CATCGVGADTQYF
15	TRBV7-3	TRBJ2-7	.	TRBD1	TGTGCCAGCAGCCCAACGGGACAGGGGACCTACGAGCAGTACTTC	CASSPTGQGTYEQYF
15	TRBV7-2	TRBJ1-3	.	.	TGTGCCAGCAGCTTTCAGGGGTCGTCTGGAAACACCATATATTTT	CASSFQGSSGNTIYF
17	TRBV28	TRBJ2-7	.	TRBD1	TGTGCCAGCAGTTTGGCAACCGGGACAGGGCTCCCCTACGAGCAGTACTTC	CASSLATGTGLPYEQYF
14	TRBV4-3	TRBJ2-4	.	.	TGCGCCAGCAGCCAAGAAGATAGTAGGAACATTCAGTACTTC	CASSQEDSRNIQYF
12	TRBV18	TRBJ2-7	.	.	TGTGCCAGCTCACCACAACGAAACGAGCAGTACTTC	CASSPQRNEQYF
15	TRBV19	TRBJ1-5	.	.	TGTGCCAGTAGTTCCATGGACACCCGATATCAGCCCCAGCATTTT	CASSSMDTRYQPQHF
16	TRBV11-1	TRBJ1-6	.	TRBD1	TGTGCCAGCAGCAGCCGGGACAGGGACCTTAATTCACCCCTCCACTTT	CASSSRDRDLNSPLHF